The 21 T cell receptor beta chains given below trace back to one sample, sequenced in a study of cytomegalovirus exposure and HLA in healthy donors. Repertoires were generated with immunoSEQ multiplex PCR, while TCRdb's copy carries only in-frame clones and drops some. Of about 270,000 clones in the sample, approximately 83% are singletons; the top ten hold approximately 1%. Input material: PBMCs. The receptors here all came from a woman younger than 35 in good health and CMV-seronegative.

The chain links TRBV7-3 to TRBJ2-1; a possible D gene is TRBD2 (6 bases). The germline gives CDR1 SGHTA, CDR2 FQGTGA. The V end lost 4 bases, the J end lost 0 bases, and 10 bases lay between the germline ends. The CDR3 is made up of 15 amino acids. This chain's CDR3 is CASSYRGSSYNEQFF. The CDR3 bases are TGTGCCAGCAGCTACCGGGGGAGCTCCTACAATGAGCAGTTCTTC.

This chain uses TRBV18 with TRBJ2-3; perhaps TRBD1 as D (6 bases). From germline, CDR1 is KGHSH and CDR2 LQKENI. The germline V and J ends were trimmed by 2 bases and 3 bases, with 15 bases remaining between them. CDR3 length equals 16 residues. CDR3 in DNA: TGTGCCAGCTCACCAGGGACAATGGGTGGGACAGATACGCAGTATTTT. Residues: CASSPGTMGGTDTQYF.

The CDR3 reads CASSLAGTGGLTNEKLFF. The DNA of the CDR3 is TGTGCCAGCAGCTTAGCGGGGACAGGGGGCTTGACTAATGAAAAACTGTTTTTT. The chain recombines TRBV13 with TRBJ1-4; the match to TRBD1 covers 12 bases. The CDR3 extends over 18 amino acids. Germline V CDR1 and CDR2: PRHDT, FYEKMQ (reference sequence). J was trimmed by 2 bases and V by 1 base; bases with no gene match: 5. Variable domain in full (rest from reference TRBV13 and TRBJ1-4): AAGVIQSPRHLIKEKRETATLKCYPIPRHDTVYWYQQGPGQDPQFLISFYEKMQSDKGSIPDRFSAQQFSDYHSELNMSSLELGDSALYFCASSLAGTGGLTNEKLFFGSGTQLSVL.

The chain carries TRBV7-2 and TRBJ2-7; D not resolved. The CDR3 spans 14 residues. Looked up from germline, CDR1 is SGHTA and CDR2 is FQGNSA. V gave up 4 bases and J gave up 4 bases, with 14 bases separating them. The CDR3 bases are TGTGCCAGCAGCTCCTACATGTCGACATACGAGCAGTACTTC. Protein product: CASSSYMSTYEQYF.

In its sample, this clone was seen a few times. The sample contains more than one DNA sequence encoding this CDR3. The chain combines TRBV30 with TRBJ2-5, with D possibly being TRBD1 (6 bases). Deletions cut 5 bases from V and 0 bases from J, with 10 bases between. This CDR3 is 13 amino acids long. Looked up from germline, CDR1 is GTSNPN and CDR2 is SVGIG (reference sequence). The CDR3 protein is CAWGDTYQETQYF. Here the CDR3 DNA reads TGTGCCTGGGGGGACACTTACCAAGAGACCCAGTACTTC.

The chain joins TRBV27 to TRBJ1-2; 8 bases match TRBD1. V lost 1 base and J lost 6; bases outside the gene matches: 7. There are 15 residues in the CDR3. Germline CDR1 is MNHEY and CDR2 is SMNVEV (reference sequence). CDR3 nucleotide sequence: TGTGCCAGCAGTTTATTGGGGGGACAGGTCGATGGCTACACCTTC. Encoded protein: CASSLLGGQVDGYTF.

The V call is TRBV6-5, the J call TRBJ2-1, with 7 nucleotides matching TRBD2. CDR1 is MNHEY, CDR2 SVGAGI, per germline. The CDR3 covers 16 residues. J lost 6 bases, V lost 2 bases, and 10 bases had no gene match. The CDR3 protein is CASSYNGPSGPNEQFF. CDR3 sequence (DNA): TGTGCCAGCAGTTACAATGGGCCTAGCGGCCCCAATGAGCAGTTCTTC.

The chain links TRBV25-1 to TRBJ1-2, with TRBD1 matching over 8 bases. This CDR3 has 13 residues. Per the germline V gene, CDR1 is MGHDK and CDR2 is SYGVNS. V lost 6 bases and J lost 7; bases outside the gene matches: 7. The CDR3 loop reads CASSETGAGGYTF. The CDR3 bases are TGTGCCAGCAGCGAGACAGGGGCGGGTGGCTACACCTTC.

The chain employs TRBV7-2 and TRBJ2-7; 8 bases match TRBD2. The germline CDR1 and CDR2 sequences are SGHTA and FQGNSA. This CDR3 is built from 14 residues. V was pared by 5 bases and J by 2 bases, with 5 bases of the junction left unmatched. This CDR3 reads CASSPPGGAYEQYF. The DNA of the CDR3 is TGTGCCAGCAGCCCCCCCGGGGGGGCCTACGAGCAGTACTTC.

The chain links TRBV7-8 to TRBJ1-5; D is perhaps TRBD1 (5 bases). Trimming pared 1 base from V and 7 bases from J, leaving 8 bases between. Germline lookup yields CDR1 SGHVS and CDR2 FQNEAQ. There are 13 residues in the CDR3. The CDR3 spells CASSLGGWQPQHF. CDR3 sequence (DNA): TGTGCCAGCAGCTTAGGGGGCTGGCAGCCCCAGCATTTT.

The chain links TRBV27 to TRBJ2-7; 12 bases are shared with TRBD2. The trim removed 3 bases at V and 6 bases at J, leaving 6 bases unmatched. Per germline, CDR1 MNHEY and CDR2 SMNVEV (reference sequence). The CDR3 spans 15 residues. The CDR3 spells CASSLLAGGPGEQYF. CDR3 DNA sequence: TGTGCCAGCAGTTTGCTAGCGGGAGGGCCTGGCGAGCAGTACTTC.

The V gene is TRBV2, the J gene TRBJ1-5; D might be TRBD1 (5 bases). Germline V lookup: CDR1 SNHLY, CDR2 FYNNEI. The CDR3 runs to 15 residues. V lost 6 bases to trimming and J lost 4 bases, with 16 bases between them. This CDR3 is CASRRLLGGNQPQHF. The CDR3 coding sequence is TGTGCCAGCAGGCGACTCCTCGGGGGAAATCAGCCCCAGCATTTT.

The CDR3 protein is CASRASGGYTEAFF. CDR3 nucleotide sequence: TGTGCCAGCCGGGCGTCAGGGGGCTATACTGAAGCTTTCTTT. The V and J genes are TRBV7-2 and TRBJ1-1; TRBD1 matches 8 bases. V lost 8 bases to trimming and J lost 5 bases; unmatched junction nucleotides: 10. Germline lookup yields CDR1 SGHTA and CDR2 FQGNSA. The CDR3 sequence is 14 residues long.

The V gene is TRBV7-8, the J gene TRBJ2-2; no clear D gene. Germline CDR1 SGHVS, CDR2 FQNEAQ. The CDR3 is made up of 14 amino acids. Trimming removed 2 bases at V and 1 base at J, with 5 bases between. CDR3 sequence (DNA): TGTGCCAGCAGCTTATCCCGGAACACCGGGGAGCTGTTTTTT. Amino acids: CASSLSRNTGELFF.

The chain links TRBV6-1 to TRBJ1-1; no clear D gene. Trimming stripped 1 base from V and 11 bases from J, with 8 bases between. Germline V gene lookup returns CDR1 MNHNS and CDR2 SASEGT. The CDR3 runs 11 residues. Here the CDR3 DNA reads TGTGCCAGCAGTGAAGTTAAGCCGGCTTTCTTT. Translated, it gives CASSEVKPAFF.

The DNA of the CDR3 is TGCGCCAGCAGCTATGGGGGGGCAACCACAGATACGCAGTATTTT. This translates into CASSYGGATTDTQYF. The V and J genes are TRBV10-1 and TRBJ2-3; D is possibly TRBD2 (7 bases). This CDR3 is built from 15 residues. V lost 6 bases and J lost 2, with 15 bases in between. CDR1 is WNHNN, CDR2 SYGVQD, per germline (reference sequence).

The CDR3, as DNA: TGTGCCAGCACCCTAAGGCCCAGGGCTCCTGAGCAGTTCTTC. Protein: CASTLRPRAPEQFF. V and J are TRBV7-3 and TRBJ2-1; D is possibly TRBD1 (5 bases). V lost 7 bases to trimming and J lost 9 bases, with 19 bases between them. The CDR3 runs 14 residues. Germline V CDR1 and CDR2: SGHTA, FQGTGA.

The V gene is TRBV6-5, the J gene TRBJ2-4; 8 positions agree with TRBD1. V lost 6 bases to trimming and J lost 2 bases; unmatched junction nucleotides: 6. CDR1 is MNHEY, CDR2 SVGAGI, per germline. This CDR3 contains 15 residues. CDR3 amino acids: CASRITGGPKNIQYF. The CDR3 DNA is TGTGCCAGCAGAATCACAGGGGGACCCAAAAACATTCAGTACTTC.

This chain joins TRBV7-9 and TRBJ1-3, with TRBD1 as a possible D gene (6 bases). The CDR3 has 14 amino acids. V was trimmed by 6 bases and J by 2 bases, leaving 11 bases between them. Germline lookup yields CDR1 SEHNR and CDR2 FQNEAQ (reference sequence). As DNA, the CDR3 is TGTGCCAGCAGAGAACAGGGCACTGGAAACACCATATATTTT. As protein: CASREQGTGNTIYF.

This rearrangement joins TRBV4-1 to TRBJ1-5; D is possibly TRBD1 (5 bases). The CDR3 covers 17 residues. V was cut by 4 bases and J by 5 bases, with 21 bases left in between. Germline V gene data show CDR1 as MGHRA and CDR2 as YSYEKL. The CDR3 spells CASSPWSLGGDYQPQHF. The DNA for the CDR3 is TGCGCCAGCAGCCCCTGGAGTCTAGGAGGGGATTATCAGCCCCAGCATTTT.

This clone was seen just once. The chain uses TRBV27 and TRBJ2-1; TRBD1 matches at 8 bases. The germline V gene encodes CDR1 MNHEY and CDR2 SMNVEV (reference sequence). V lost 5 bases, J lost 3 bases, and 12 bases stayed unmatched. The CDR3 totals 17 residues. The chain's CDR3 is CASSRMQGAGLYNEQFF. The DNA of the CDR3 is TGTGCCAGCAGTCGGATGCAGGGGGCTGGCCTCTACAATGAGCAGTTCTTC.